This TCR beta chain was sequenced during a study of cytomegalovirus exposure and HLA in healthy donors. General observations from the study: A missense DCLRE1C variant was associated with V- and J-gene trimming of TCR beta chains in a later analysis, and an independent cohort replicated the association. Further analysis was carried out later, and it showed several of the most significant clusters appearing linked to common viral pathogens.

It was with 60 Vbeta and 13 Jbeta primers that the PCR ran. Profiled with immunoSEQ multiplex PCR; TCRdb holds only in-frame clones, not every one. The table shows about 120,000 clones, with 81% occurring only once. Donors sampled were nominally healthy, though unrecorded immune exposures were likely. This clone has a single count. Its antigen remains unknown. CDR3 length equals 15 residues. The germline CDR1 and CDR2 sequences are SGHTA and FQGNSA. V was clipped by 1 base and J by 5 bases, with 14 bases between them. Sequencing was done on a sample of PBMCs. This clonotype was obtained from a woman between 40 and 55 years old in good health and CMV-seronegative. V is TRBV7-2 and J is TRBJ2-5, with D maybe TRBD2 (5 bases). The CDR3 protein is CASSLGLEGRETQYF. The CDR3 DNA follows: TGTGCCAGCAGCTTAGGGCTAGAGGGTAGGGAGACCCAGTACTTC.